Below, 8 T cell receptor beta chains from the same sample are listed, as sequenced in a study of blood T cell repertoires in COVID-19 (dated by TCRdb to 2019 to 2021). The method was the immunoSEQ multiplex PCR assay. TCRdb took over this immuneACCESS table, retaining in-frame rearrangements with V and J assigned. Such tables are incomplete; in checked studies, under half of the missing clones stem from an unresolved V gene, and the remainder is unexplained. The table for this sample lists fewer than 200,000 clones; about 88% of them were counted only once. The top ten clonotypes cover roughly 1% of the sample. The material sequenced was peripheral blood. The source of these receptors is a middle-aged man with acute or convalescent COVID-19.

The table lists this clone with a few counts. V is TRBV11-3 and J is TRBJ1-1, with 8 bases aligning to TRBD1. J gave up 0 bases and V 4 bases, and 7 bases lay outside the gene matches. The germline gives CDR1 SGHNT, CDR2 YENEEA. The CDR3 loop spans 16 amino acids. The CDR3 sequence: CASSSGQGEVNTEAFF. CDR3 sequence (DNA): TGTGCCAGCAGCTCCGGACAGGGTGAGGTGAACACTGAAGCTTTCTTT.

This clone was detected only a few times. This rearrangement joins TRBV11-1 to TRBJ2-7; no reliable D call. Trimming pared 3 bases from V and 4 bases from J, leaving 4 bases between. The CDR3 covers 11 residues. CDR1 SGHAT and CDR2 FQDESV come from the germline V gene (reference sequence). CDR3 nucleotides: TGTGCCAGCAGCTTTGAGTACGAGCAGTACTTC. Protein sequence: CASSFEYEQYF. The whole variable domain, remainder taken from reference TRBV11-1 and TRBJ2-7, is EAEVAQSPRYKITEKSQAVAFWCDPISGHATLYWYRQILGQGPELLVQFQDESVVDDSQLPKDRFSAERLKGVDSTLKIQPAELGDSAMYLCASSFEYEQYFGPGTRLTVT.

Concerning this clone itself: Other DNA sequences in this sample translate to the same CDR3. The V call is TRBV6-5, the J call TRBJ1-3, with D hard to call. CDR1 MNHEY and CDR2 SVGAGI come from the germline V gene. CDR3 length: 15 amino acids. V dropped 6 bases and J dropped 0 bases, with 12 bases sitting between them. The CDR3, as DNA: TGTGCCAGCAGAGACACTTCCCTCTCTGGAAACACCATATATTTT. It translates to CASRDTSLSGNTIYF.

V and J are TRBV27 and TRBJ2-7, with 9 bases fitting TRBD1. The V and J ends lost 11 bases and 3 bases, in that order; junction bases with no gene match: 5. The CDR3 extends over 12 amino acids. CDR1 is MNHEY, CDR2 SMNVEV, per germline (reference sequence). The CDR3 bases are TGTGCCGTCGGGACAGGGATCTACGAGCAGTACTTC. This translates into CAVGTGIYEQYF.

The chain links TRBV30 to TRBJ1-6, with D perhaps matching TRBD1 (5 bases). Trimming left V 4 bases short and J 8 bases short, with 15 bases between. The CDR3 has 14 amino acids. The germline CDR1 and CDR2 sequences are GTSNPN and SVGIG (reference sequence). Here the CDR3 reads CAWTSDSIDSPLHF. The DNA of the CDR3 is TGTGCCTGGACTTCCGACAGCATAGATTCACCCCTCCACTTT.

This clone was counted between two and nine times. CDR3 DNA sequence: TGCGCCAGCAGCCAAAGGGGACTAGCGGGGGGACAGAACACCGGGGAGCTGTTTTTT. Protein: CASSQRGLAGGQNTGELFF. The chain employs TRBV4-1 and TRBJ2-2; 15 positions match TRBD2. Germline V gene data show CDR1 as MGHRA and CDR2 as YSYEKL. The junction had 5 bases not matched to a gene; V was cut back by 2 bases and J by 1 base. The CDR3 extends over 19 amino acids.

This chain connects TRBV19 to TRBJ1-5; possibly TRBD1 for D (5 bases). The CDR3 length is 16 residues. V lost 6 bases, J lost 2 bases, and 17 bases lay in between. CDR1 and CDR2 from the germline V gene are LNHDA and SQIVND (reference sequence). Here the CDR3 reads CASSTRLVGGNQPQHF. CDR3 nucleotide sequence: TGTGCCAGTAGCACTCGATTGGTAGGGGGCAATCAGCCCCAGCATTTT.

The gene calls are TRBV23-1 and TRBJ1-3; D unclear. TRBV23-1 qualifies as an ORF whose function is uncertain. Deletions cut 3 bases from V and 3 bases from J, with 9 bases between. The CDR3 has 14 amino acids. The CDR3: CASSHPLLGNTIYF. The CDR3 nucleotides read TGCGCCAGCAGTCACCCCCTTCTTGGAAACACCATATATTTT.